The rows below give T cell receptor beta chains drawn from one sample of a study of T cell responses to AZD1222 COVID-19 vaccine. This table comes from immunoSEQ multiplex PCR, and its TCRdb copy is limited to in-frame clones, with some not included. The table lists 75,000 to 85,000 clones, roughly 80% of them singletons. The sequencing here drew on peripheral blood, taken 28 days after the second dose of the MenACWY control vaccine. Receptors were obtained from an adult who received the MenACWY meningococcal vaccine as a control. Each CDR3 is given with its conserved first and last residue. Each record gives: clone size, D gene, J gene, V gene, CDR3 protein, CDR3 DNA. The D gene is left open where the match is weak. Clone size is stated in some rows and not others, as once, few, many or a class when expanded.

>once|TRBD1|TRBJ1-4|TRBV7-9
CASSSSRGPGEKLFF
TGTGCCAGCAGCTCCTCCAGGGGGCCGGGTGAAAAACTGTTTTTT
>NA|NA|TRBJ1-5|TRBV20-1
CSASDGNQPQHF
TGCAGTGCTAGTGACGGTAATCAGCCCCAGCATTTT
>NA|NA|TRBJ1-1|TRBV19
CASSSPGIGTEAFF
TGTGCCAGTAGTAGTCCAGGGATAGGGACTGAAGCTTTCTTT
>NA|NA|TRBJ2-3|TRBV11-2
CASSPPTDTQYF
TGTGCCAGCAGCCCACCCACAGATACGCAGTATTTT
>NA|NA|TRBJ1-6|TRBV12-3/TRBV12-4
CASSLADNSPLHF
TGTGCCAGCAGTTTGGCAGATAATTCACCCCTCCACTTT
>many|TRBD2|TRBJ2-1|TRBV4-2
CASSGRLAGEVDEQFF
TGTGCCAGCAGCGGAAGACTAGCGGGGGAGGTCGATGAGCAGTTCTTC
>once|TRBD1|TRBJ2-2|TRBV5-1
CASSVGTGGTGELFF
TGCGCCAGCAGCGTCGGGACAGGGGGAACCGGGGAGCTGTTTTTT
>NA|NA|TRBJ1-1|TRBV18
CASSPLGGQNTEAFF
TGTGCCAGCTCACCATTGGGGGGGCAGAACACTGAAGCTTTCTTT
>once|NA|TRBJ1-1|TRBV28
CASSRGGTENTEAFF
TGTGCCAGCAGTCGGGGCGGCACAGAGAACACTGAAGCTTTCTTT
>NA|NA|TRBJ1-4|TRBV10-2
CASSGRGNEKLFF
TGCGCCAGCAGTGGGCGAGGGAATGAAAAACTGTTTTTT
>NA|TRBD1|TRBJ2-1|TRBV19
CASSIEPGTGGYNEQFF
TGTGCCAGTAGTATAGAACCCGGGACAGGGGGCTACAATGAGCAGTTCTTC
>NA|NA|TRBJ1-4|TRBV19
CASSMRLGSAGKLFF
TGTGCCAGTAGTATGAGACTGGGCTCGGCGGGAAAACTGTTTTTT
>NA|NA|TRBJ2-1|TRBV7-9
CASSTTPLYNEQFF
TGTGCCAGCAGCACAACGCCTTTGTACAATGAGCAGTTCTTC
>NA|TRBD1|TRBJ1-1|TRBV29-1
CSVGTGEEAFF
TGCAGCGTGGGGACAGGAGAGGAAGCTTTCTTT
>NA|NA|TRBJ1-3|TRBV30
CAWNTADGNTIYF
TGTGCCTGGAACACTGCGGACGGAAACACCATATATTTT
>NA|TRBD2|TRBJ2-7|TRBV18
CASSPPVAGVFEQYF
TGTGCCAGCTCACCACCGGTAGCGGGAGTCTTCGAGCAGTACTTC
>NA|TRBD1|TRBJ1-2|TRBV4-2
CASSQVGTGISNYGYTF
TGTGCCAGCAGCCAAGTGGGGACAGGGATCTCGAACTATGGCTACACCTTC
>NA|NA|TRBJ2-7|TRBV7-9
CASSLPLRAGDYEQYF
TGTGCCAGCAGCTTACCTCTACGGGCGGGCGATTACGAGCAGTACTTC
>NA|TRBD2|TRBJ2-7|TRBV13
CASSLVRRGDYEQYF
TGTGCCAGCAGCTTAGTTCGGCGGGGGGACTACGAGCAGTACTTC
>NA|TRBD2|TRBJ2-7|TRBV7-9
CASSPRGGQEQYF
TGTGCCAGCAGCCCCCGGGGAGGGCAAGAGCAGTACTTC
>NA|NA|TRBJ2-3|TRBV6-5
CASKMGLGTEDTQYF
TGTGCCAGCAAAATGGGGCTAGGGACGGAAGATACGCAGTATTTT
>large|TRBD2|TRBJ2-1|TRBV27
CASSQLAELYNEQFF
TGTGCCAGCAGTCAACTAGCGGAGCTTTACAATGAGCAGTTCTTC
>NA|NA|TRBJ1-5|TRBV6-5
CATEMGNQPQHF
TGTGCCACTGAGATGGGCAATCAGCCCCAGCATTTT
>NA|NA|TRBJ2-3|TRBV30
CAWRPNGGVILDTQYF
TGTGCCTGGAGACCAAACGGCGGGGTAATATTGGATACGCAGTATTTT
>NA|TRBD2|TRBJ2-1|TRBV19
CASSLAGGPYNEQFF
TGTGCCAGCTCCCTAGCGGGAGGGCCCTACAATGAGCAGTTCTTC
>NA|NA|TRBJ1-4|TRBV30
CAWGIYNEKLFF
TGTGCCTGGGGGATTTATAATGAAAAACTGTTTTTT
>NA|NA|TRBJ1-2|TRBV11-2
CASSPAGTPYGYTF
TGTGCCAGCAGCCCAGCCGGGACGCCCTATGGCTACACCTTC
>NA|NA|TRBJ1-1|TRBV3-1/TRBV3-2
CASRAGLGNTEAFF
TGTGCCAGCAGGGCAGGACTGGGGAACACTGAAGCTTTCTTT
>once|NA|TRBJ2-4|TRBV30
CACNLAKNIQYF
TGTGCCTGCAACTTAGCCAAAAACATTCAGTACTTC
>few|NA|TRBJ2-1|TRBV5-1
CASSLGLKGQPYNEQFF
TGCGCCAGCAGCTTGGGATTAAAGGGACAACCCTACAATGAGCAGTTCTTC
>once|NA|TRBJ2-2|TRBV3-1/TRBV3-2
CASSLSTQGGTNTGELFF
TGTGCCAGCAGCCTCTCAACACAGGGTGGGACGAACACCGGGGAGCTGTTTTTT
>NA|NA|TRBJ1-1|TRBV13
CASSWRDSTEAFF
TGTGCCAGCAGCTGGAGGGATTCCACTGAAGCTTTCTTT
>NA|TRBD1|TRBJ1-1|TRBV3-1/TRBV3-2
CASSTRTGTEAFF
TGTGCCAGCAGCACTCGGACAGGTACTGAAGCTTTCTTT
>NA|NA|TRBJ1-1|TRBV18
CASSPYGVAGNTEAFF
TGTGCCAGCTCACCCTACGGTGTGGCCGGGAACACTGAAGCTTTCTTT
>NA|TRBD1|TRBJ1-1|TRBV5-4
CASSLGTVTTNTEAFF
TGTGCCAGCAGCCTAGGGACAGTCACGACGAACACTGAAGCTTTCTTT
>once|TRBD1|TRBJ1-3|TRBV6-1
CASSEQGAGNTIYF
TGTGCCAGCAGTGAGCAGGGGGCTGGAAACACCATATATTTT
>NA|NA|TRBJ2-3|TRBV5-1
CASSLGGFTDTQYF
TGCGCCAGCAGCTTGGGAGGGTTTACAGATACGCAGTATTTT
>NA|NA|TRBJ2-1|TRBV28
CASSLGTFNNEQFF
TGTGCCAGCAGTTTAGGGACATTCAACAATGAGCAGTTCTTC
>few|TRBD2|TRBJ2-1|TRBV6-5
CASSRIGGASNEQFF
TGTGCCAGCAGTAGGATCGGGGGGGCCTCCAATGAGCAGTTCTTC
>few|TRBD1|TRBJ2-7|TRBV18
CASSRDQRQGSSYEQYF
TGTGCCAGCTCACGGGATCAAAGACAGGGAAGCTCCTACGAGCAGTACTTC
>NA|NA|TRBJ2-5|TRBV7-8
CASSLAEHLQETQYF
TGTGCCAGCAGCTTAGCGGAGCACTTACAAGAGACCCAGTACTTC
>NA|NA|TRBJ1-2|TRBV28
CASSLSVGYGYTF
TGTGCCAGCAGTTTATCTGTGGGGTATGGCTACACCTTC
>NA|NA|TRBJ2-7|TRBV5-6
CASSLVLFGEQYF
TGTGCCAGCAGCTTGGTTCTTTTTGGCGAGCAGTACTTC
>NA|TRBD1|TRBJ2-7|TRBV5-1
CASSMGQGFTYEQYF
TGCGCCAGCAGTATGGGACAGGGATTTACCTACGAGCAGTACTTC
>NA|TRBD2|TRBJ2-3|TRBV4-2
CASSKGASGVTDTQYF
TGTGCCAGTTCTAAAGGGGCTAGCGGGGTCACAGATACGCAGTATTTT
>once|NA|TRBJ2-7|TRBV29-1
CSVVGGETGSSYEQYF
TGCAGCGTTGTCGGGGGCGAGACAGGGAGCTCCTACGAGCAGTACTTC
>NA|NA|TRBJ2-7|TRBV18
CASSPTAGVYEQYF
TGTGCCAGCTCACCAACGGCAGGGGTCTACGAGCAGTACTTC
>NA|NA|TRBJ2-1|TRBV19
CASSLGFALNEQFF
TGTGCCAGTAGTCTCGGATTCGCCCTTAATGAGCAGTTCTTC
>NA|TRBD1|TRBJ1-1|TRBV5-1
CASSLSPGQGASEAFF
TGCGCCAGCAGCTTGTCGCCGGGACAGGGGGCGTCTGAAGCTTTCTTT
>NA|NA|TRBJ1-3|TRBV7-2
CASSQNRGSGNTIYF
TGTGCCAGCAGCCAGAACCGAGGCTCTGGAAACACCATATATTTT
>NA|NA|TRBJ1-1|TRBV5-1
CASSLESNTEAFF
TGCGCCAGCAGCCTGGAGTCGAACACTGAAGCTTTCTTT
>NA|TRBD2|TRBJ2-6|TRBV4-3
CASSPGGAGGRGGANVLTF
TGCGCCAGCAGCCCCGGGGGGGCGGGGGGTCGCGGAGGGGCCAACGTCCTGACTTTC
>once|TRBD2|TRBJ2-7|TRBV6-5
CAKREESYEQYF
TGTGCCAAGCGGGAGGAATCCTACGAGCAGTACTTC
>few|NA|TRBJ1-5|TRBV19
CASSIGDQPQHF
TGTGCCAGTAGTATAGGGGATCAGCCCCAGCATTTT
>NA|NA|TRBJ2-2|TRBV7-8
CASSLVTASNTGELFF
TGTGCCAGCAGCTTAGTAACGGCCTCGAACACCGGGGAGCTGTTTTTT